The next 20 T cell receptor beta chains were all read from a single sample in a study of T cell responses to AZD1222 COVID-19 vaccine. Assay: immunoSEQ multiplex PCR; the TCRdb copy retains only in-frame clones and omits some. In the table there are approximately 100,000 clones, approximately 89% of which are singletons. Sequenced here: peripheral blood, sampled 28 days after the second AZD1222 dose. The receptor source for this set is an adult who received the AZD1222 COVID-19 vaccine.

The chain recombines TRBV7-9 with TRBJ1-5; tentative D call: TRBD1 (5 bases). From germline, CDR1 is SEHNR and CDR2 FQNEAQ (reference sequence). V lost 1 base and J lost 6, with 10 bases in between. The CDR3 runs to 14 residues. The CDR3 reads CASSLEGTSQPQHF. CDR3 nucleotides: TGTGCCAGCAGCTTAGAAGGGACGAGTCAGCCCCAGCATTTT.

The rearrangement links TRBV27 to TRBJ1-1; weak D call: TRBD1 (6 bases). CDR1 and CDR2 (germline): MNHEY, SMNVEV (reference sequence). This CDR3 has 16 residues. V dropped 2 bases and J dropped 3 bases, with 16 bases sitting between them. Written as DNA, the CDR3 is TGTGCCAGCAGTTTAACTATCGGCAGGGGATACACTGAAGCTTTCTTT. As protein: CASSLTIGRGYTEAFF.

Here the CDR3 reads CASSSPPLWSYGYTF. The CDR3, as DNA: TGTGCCAGCTCCTCCCCACCATTATGGAGCTATGGCTACACCTTC. The chain uses TRBV28 and TRBJ1-2; D remains ambiguous. Germline CDR1 is MDHEN and CDR2 is SYDVKM. The CDR3 runs 15 residues. Trimming took off 8 bases at V and 4 bases at J, with 20 bases between the two ends.

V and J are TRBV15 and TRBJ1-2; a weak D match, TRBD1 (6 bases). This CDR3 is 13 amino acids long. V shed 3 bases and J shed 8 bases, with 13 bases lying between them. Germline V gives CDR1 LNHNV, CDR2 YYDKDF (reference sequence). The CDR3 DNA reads TGTGCCACCAGCAGCAGGGGATTATCGGGCTACACCTTC. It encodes CATSSRGLSGYTF.

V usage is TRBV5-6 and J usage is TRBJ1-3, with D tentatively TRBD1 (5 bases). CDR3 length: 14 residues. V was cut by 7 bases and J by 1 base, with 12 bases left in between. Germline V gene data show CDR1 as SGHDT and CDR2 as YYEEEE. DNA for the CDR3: TGTGCCAGCTCCAGGGCGGATTCTGGAAACACCATATATTTT. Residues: CASSRADSGNTIYF.

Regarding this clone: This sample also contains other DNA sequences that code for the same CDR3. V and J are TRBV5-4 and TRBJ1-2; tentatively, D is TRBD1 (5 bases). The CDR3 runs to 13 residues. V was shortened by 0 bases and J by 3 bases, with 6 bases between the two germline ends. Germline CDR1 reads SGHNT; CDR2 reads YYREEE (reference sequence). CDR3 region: CASSLGGDYGYTF. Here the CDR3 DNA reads TGTGCCAGCAGCTTGGGGGGGGACTATGGCTACACCTTC. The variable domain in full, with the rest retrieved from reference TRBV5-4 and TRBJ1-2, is ETGVTQSPTHLIKTRGQQVTLRCSSQSGHNTVSWYQQALGQGPQFIFQYYREEENGRGNFPPRFSGLQFPNYSSELNVNALELDDSALYLCASSLGGDYGYTFGSGTRLTVV.

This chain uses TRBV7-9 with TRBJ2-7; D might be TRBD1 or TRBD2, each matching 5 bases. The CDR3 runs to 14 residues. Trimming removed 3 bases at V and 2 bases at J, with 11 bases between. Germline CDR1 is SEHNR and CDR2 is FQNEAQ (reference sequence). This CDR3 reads CASSFAGRAYEQYF. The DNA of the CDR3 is TGTGCCAGCAGCTTTGCGGGCAGGGCCTACGAGCAGTACTTC.

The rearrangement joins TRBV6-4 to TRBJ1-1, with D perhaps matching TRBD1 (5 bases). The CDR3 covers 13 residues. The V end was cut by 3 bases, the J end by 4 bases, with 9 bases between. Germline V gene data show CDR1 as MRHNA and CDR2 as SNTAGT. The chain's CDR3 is CASSDTGLTEAFF. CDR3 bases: TGTGCCAGCAGTGATACGGGGCTCACTGAAGCTTTCTTT.

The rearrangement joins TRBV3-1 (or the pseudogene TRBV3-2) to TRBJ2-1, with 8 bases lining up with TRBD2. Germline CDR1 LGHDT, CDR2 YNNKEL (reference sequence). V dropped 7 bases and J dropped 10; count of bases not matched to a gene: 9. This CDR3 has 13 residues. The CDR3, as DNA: TGTGCCAGCACCGAAGCGGGAGAAGGGGAGCAGTTCTTC. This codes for CASTEAGEGEQFF.

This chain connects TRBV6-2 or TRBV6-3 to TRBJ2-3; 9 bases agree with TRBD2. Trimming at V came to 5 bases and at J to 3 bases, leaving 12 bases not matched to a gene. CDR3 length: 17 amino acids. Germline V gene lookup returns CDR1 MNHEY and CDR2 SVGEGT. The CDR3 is CASSPLPRGGLTDTQYF. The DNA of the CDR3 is TGTGCCAGCAGTCCCCTCCCGCGGGGGGGCCTGACAGATACGCAGTATTTT.

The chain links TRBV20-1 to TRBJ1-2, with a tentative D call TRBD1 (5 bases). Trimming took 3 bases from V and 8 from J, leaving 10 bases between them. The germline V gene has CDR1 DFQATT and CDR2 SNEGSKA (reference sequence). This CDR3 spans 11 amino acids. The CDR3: CSARRQRGYTF. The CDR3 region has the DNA TGCAGTGCTAGGAGACAGCGAGGCTACACCTTC.

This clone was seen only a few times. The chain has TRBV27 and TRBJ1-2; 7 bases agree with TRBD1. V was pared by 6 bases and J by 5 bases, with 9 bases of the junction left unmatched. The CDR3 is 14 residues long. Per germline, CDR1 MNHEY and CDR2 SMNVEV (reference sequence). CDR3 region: CASRRTGTEYGYTF. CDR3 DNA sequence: TGTGCCAGCAGGAGAACCGGGACAGAGTATGGCTACACCTTC.

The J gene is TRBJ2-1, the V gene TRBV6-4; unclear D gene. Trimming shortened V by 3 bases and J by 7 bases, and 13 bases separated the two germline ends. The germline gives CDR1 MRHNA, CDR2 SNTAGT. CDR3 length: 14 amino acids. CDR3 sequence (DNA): TGTGCCAGCAGTGAATCGCCATTGGGGAATGAGCAGTTCTTC. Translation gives CASSESPLGNEQFF.

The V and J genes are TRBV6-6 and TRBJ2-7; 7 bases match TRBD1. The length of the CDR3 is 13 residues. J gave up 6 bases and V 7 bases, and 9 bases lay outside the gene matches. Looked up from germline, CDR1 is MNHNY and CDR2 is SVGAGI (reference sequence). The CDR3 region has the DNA TGTGCCAGCACCCCCGACAGGGCGGGCGAGCAGTACTTC. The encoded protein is CASTPDRAGEQYF.

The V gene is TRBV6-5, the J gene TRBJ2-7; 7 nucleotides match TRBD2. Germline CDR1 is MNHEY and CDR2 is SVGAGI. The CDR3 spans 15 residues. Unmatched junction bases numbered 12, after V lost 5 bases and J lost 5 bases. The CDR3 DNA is TGTGCCAGCAGTCTTACCGCCCAGACTAGCAACGAGCAGTACTTC. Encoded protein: CASSLTAQTSNEQYF.

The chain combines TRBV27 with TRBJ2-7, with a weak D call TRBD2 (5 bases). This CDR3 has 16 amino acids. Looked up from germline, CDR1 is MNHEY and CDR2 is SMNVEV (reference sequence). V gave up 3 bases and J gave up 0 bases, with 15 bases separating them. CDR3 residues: CASSLRVRVSSYEQYF. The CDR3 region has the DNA TGTGCCAGCAGTTTGAGGGTTAGAGTAAGCTCCTACGAGCAGTACTTC.

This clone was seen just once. CDR3 region: CASSAPLVTGYSPLHF. CDR3 in DNA: TGTGCCAGCAGTGCCCCCCTCGTAACAGGATATTCACCCCTCCACTTT. This chain links TRBV25-1 with TRBJ1-6; TRBD1 is a possible D gene (5 bases). Trimming took off 4 bases at V and 8 bases at J, with 18 bases between the two ends. The germline V gene encodes CDR1 MGHDK and CDR2 SYGVNS. This CDR3 region has 16 residues.

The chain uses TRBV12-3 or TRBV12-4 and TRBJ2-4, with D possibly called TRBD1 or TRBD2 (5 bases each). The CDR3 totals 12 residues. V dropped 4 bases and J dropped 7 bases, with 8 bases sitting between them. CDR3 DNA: TGTGCCAGCAGTTACGGGGCGAACATTCAGTACTTC. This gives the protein CASSYGANIQYF.

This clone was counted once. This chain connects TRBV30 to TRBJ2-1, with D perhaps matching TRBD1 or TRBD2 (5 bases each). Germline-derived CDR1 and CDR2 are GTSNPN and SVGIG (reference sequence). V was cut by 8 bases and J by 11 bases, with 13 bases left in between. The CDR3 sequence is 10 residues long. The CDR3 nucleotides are TGTGCCCACGGGACCCTACAGCAGTTCTTC. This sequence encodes CAHGTLQQFF.

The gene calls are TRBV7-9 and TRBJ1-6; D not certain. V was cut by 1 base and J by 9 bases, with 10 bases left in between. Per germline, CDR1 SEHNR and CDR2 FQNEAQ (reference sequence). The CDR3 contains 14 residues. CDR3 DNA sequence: TGTGCCAGCAGCTTAGAAGGGTTGGGTTCACCCCTCCACTTT. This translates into CASSLEGLGSPLHF.